This T cell receptor beta chain was sequenced in a study of cytomegalovirus exposure and HLA in healthy donors. Only in-frame clones appear in the TCRdb table, and some are missing; sequencing was by immunoSEQ multiplex PCR. The sample shows about 55,000 clones, about nine tenths of them seen only once. The donors were part of the roughly 130-subject validation cohort, which stood apart from the 666-subject first cohort. Source material: PBMCs. The TCR was taken from a man between 18 and 35 years old in good health and CMV-seronegative.

Here the CDR3 reads CATSNTPSGRLYNEQFF. Here the CDR3 DNA reads TGTGCCACCAGCAATACGCCTAGCGGGAGATTGTACAATGAGCAGTTCTTC. The chain links TRBV15 to TRBJ2-1; 10 nucleotides line up with TRBD2. Trimming at V came to 4 bases and at J to 4 bases, leaving 10 bases not matched to a gene. This CDR3 comprises 17 residues. The germline V gene encodes CDR1 LNHNV and CDR2 YYDKDF (reference sequence).